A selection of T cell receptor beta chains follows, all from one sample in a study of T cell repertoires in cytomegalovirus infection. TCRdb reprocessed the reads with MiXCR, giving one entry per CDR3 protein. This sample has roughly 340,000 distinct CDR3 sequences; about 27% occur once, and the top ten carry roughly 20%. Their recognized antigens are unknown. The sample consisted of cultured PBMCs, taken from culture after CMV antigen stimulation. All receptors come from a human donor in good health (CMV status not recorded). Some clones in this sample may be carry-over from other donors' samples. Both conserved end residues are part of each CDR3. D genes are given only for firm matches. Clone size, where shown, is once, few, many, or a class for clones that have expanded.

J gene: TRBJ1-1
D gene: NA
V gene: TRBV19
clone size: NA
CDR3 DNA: TGTGCCAGTAGTACCCGTCTAGAGAACACTGAAGCTTTCTTT
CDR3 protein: CASSTRLENTEAFF

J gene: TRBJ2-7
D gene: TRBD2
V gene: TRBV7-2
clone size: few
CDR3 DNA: TGTGCCAGCAGCGCCCAACTAGCGGGAGGGAACGAGCAGTACTTC
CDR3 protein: CASSAQLAGGNEQYF

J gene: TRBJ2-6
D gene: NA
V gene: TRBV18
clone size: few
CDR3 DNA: TGTGCCAGCTCACTGCCCAGGGGCGCTGGGGCCAACGTCCTGACTTTC
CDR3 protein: CASSLPRGAGANVLTF

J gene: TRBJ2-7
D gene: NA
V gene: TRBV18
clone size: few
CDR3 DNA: TGTGCCAGCTCACCTCGGGACATCGGATCCTACGAGCAGTACTTC
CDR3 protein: CASSPRDIGSYEQYF

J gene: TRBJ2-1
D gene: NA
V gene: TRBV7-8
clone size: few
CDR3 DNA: TGTGCCAGCAGCTTAGAACCGGGTCTCCGTAATGAGCAGTTCTTC
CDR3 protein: CASSLEPGLRNEQFF

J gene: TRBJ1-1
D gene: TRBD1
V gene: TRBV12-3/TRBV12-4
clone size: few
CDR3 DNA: TGTGCCAGCAGACCCGGGACAGGGTTGAACACTGAAGCTTTCTTT
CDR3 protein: CASRPGTGLNTEAFF

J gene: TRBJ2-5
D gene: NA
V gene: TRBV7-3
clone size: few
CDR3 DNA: TGTGCCAGCAGCCTAACGCCTAGGAGTCAAGAGACCCAGTACTTC
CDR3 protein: CASSLTPRSQETQYF

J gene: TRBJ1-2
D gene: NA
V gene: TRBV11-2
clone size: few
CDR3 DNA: TGTGCCAGCAGCTCCTCGGGACCAGTGGGCGATGGCTACACCTTC
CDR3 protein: CASSSSGPVGDGYTF

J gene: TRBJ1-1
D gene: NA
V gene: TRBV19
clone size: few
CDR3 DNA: TGTGCCAGTAGTATGGGCACTGAAGCTTTCTTT
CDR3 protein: CASSMGTEAFF

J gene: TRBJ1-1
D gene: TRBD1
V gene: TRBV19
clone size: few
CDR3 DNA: TGTGCCAGCCTTAGGACAGGCAACACTGAAGCTTTCTTT
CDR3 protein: CASLRTGNTEAFF

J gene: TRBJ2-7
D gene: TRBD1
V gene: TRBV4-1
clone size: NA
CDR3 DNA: TGCGCCAGCAGCCAATTGGGGCGGGACAGGGCCTACGAGCAGTACTTC
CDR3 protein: CASSQLGRDRAYEQYF

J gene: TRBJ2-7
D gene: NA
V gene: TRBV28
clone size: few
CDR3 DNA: TGTGCCAGCAGTTTCCTTGTCAGTCCCTACGAGCAGTACTTC
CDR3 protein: CASSFLVSPYEQYF

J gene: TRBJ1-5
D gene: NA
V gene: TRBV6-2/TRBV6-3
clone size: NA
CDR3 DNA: TGTGCCAGCAATTCCTATACAGGGCTGGGGAAGGGCAATCAGCCCCAGCATTTT
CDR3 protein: CASNSYTGLGKGNQPQHF

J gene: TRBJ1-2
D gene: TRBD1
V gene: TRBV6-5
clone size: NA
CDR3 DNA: TGTGCCAGCAGTTACCGGGTTCGGACAGGGGGGGGCTATGGCTACACCTTC
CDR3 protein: CASSYRVRTGGGYGYTF

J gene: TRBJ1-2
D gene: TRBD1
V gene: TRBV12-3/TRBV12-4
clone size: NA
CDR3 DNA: TGTGCCAGCAAATCCCTCAGGCAGGGGGGAGGTGGCTACACCTTC
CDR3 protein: CASKSLRQGGGGYTF

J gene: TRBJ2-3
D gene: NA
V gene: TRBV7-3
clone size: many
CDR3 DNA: TGTGCCAGCAGCCAACCGGGATCCGGAGATACGCAGTATTTT
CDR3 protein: CASSQPGSGDTQYF

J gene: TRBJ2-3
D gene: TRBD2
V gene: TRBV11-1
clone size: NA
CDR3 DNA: TGTGCCAGCAGCCAACAGACTAGCGGGAAAATCACAGATACGCAGTATTTT
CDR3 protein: CASSQQTSGKITDTQYF

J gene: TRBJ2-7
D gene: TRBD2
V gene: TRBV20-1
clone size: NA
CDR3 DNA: TGCAGTGTCCGAGTGACTAGCGGGAGTAAGTACGAGCAGTACTTC
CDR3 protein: CSVRVTSGSKYEQYF

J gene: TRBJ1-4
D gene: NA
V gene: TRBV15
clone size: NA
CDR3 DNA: TGTGCCACCAGCAGAGCCGGGGGCGCCTCCGAAAAACTGTTTTTT
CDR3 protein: CATSRAGGASEKLFF

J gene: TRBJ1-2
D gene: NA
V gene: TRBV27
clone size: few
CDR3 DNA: TGTGCCAGCAGTTATTACAGGGACTATGGCTACACCTTC
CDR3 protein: CASSYYRDYGYTF

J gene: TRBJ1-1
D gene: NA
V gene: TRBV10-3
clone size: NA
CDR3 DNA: TGTGCCATCGGGACTCAGAACACTGAAGCTTTCTTT
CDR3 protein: CAIGTQNTEAFF

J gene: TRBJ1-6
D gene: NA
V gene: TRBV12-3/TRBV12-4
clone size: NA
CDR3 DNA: TGTGCCAGCACCCAAACTTTCGGTATGAGTTCACCCCTCCACTTT
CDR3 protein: CASTQTFGMSSPLHF

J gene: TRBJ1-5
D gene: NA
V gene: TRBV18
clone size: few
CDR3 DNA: TGTGCCAGCTCACTACAGCTCAATCAGCCCCAGCATTTT
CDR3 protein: CASSLQLNQPQHF

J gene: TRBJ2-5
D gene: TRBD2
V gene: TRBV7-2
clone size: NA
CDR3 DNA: TGTGCCAGCAGTTCAGGACTAGTCGAGACCCAGTACTTC
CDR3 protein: CASSSGLVETQYF

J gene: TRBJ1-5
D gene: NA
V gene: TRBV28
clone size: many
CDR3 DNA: TGTGCCAGCAGTTTACGGGGCGGGAGCAATCAGCCCCAGCATTTT
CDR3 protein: CASSLRGGSNQPQHF

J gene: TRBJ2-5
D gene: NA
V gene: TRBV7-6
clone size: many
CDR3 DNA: TGTGCCAGCAGCCTCGGAGACCAAGAGACCCAGTACTTC
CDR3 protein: CASSLGDQETQYF

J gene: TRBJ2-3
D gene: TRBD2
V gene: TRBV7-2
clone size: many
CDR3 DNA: TGTGCCAGCAGTTCGAGCGGGACTAGCACAGATACGCAGTATTTT
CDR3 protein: CASSSSGTSTDTQYF

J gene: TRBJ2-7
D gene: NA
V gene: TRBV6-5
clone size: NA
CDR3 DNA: TGTGCCAGCAGCCCGACCACCGCCCTAGTAATGTGGCAGTACTTC
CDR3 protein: CASSPTTALVMWQYF

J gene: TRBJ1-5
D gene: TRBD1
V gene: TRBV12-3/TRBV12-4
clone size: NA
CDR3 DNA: TGTGCCAGCAGTTCACGGACAGGGTCCCAGCCCCAGCATTTT
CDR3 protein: CASSSRTGSQPQHF

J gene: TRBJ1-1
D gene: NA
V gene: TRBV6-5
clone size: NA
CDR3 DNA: TGTGCCAGCAGTTCCGTGACCCCGAACACTGAAGCTTTCTTT
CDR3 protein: CASSSVTPNTEAFF

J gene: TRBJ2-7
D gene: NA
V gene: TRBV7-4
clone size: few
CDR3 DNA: TGTGCCAGCAGCTTAGGGGAAGCCTACGAGCAGTACTTC
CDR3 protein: CASSLGEAYEQYF

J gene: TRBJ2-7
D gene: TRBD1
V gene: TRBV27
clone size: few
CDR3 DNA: TGTGCCAGCAGATTTTTCGGGATGGGGACAGGCCCCTACGAGCAGTACTTC
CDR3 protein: CASRFFGMGTGPYEQYF

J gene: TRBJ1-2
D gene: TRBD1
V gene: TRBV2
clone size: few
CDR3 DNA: TGTGCCAGCAGCGGGGACAGATACGGCTACACCTTC
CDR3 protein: CASSGDRYGYTF

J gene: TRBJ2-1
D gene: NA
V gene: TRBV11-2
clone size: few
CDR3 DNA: TGTGCCAGCAGTTACACCTCGGGGACATCCTACAATGAGCAGTTCTTC
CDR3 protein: CASSYTSGTSYNEQFF

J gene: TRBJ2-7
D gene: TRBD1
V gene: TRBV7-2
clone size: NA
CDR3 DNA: TGTGCCAGCAGCATTCTGGGACAGGGTCTCCACGAGCAGTACTTC
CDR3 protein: CASSILGQGLHEQYF

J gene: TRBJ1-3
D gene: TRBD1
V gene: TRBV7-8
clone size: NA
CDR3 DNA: TGTGCCAGCAGCTTGACAGGGAGGTCCGGAAACACCATATATTTT
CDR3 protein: CASSLTGRSGNTIYF

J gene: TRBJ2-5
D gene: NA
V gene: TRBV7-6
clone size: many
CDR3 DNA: TGTGCCAGCAGCTTAGCGACGGAGACCCAGTACTTC
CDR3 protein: CASSLATETQYF

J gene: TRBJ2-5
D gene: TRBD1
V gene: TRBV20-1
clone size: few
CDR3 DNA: TGCAGTGCTCGATCGACAGGGGGCTCGGAGACCCAGTACTTC
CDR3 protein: CSARSTGGSETQYF

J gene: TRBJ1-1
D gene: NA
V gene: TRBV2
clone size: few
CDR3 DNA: TGTGCCAGCAGAGGTCTTCCCGGGACCGCGAACACTGAAGCTTTCTTT
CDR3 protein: CASRGLPGTANTEAFF

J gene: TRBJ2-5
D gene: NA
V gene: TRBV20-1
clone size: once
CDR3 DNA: TGCAGTGCTAGGGACAGACAAGAGACCCAGTACTTC
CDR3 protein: CSARDRQETQYF

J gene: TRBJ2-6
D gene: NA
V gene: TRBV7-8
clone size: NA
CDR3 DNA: TGTGCCAGCAGCTTAGCTTTGAACGTCCTGACTTTC
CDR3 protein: CASSLALNVLTF

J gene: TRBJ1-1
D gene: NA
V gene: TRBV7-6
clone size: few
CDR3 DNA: TGTGCCAGCAGCTTAAGGGGGTTGGAGAACACTGAAGCTTTCTTT
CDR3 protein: CASSLRGLENTEAFF

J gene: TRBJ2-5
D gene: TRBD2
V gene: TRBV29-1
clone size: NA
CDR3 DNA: TGCAGCGTTGAAAGGACTAGCGGGAGCCCTGGGGAGACCCAGTACTTC
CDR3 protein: CSVERTSGSPGETQYF

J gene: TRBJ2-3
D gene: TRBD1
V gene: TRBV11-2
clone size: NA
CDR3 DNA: TGTGCCAGCAGCCCCGAACAGGGGGATACGCAGTATTTT
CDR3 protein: CASSPEQGDTQYF

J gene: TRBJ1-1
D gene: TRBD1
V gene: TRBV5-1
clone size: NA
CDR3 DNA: TGCGCCAGCAGCTCTACAGGGGGCAGTGGGAACACTGAAGCTTTCTTT
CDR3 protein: CASSSTGGSGNTEAFF

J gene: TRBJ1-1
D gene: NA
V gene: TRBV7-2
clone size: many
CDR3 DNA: TGTGCCAGCAGCTCCCCGATACAGGGTGTTCGGATGAACACTGAAGCTTTCTTT
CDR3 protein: CASSSPIQGVRMNTEAFF

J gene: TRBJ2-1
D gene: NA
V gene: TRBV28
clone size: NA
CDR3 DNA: TGTGCCAGCAGCTTGAAACCGGGACGGAAGAATCATGAGCAGTTCTTC
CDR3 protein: CASSLKPGRKNHEQFF

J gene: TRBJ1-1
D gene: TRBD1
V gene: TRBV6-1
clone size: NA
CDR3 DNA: TGTGCCAGCAGTTCGCGACAGGGTATCTCTGAAGCTTTCTTT
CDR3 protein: CASSSRQGISEAFF

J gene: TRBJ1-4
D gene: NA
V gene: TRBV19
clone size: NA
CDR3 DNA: TGTGCCAGTAGTAAGCACCGTGAAAAACTGTTTTTT
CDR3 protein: CASSKHREKLFF

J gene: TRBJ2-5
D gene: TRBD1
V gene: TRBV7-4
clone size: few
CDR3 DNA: TGTGCCAGCAGCTTGGGGACAGGGGGAGAGACCCAGTACTTC
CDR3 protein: CASSLGTGGETQYF

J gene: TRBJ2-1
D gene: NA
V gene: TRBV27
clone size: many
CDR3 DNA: TGTGCCAGCAGATTACGGGCGGGGAATGAGCAGTTCTTC
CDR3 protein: CASRLRAGNEQFF

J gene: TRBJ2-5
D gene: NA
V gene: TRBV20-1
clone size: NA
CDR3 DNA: TGCAGTGCTAGGGTACTAGCCGGAGAGACCCAGTACTTC
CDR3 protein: CSARVLAGETQYF

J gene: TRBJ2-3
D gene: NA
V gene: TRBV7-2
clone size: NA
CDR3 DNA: TGTGCCAGCAGCTTAGCGAGTCTGGCGGATCTTAATGGGGATACGCAGTATTTT
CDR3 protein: CASSLASLADLNGDTQYF

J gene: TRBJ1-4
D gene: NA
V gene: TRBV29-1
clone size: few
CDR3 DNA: TGCAGCGTTGCTAGGTCAGGCCCAACTAATGAAAAACTGTTTTTT
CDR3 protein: CSVARSGPTNEKLFF

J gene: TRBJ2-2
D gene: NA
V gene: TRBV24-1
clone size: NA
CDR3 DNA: TGTGCCACCAGTGATCCTATGGCCGCCGGGGAGCTGTTTTTT
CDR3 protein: CATSDPMAAGELFF